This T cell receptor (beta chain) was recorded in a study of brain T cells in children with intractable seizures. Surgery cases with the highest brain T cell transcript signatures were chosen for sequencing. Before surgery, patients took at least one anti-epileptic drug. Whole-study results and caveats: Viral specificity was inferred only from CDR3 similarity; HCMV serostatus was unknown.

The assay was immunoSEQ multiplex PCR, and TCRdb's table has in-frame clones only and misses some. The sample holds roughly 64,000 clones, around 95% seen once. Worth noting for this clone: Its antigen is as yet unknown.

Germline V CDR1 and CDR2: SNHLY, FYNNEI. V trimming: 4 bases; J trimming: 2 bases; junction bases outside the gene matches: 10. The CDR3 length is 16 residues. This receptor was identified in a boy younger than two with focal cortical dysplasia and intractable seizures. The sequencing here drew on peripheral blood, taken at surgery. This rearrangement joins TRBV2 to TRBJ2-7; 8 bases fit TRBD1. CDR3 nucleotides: TGTGCCAGCAGTGCCTCTATGCAGGGGGCAACCTACGAGCAGTACTTC. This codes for CASSASMQGATYEQYF.